A selection of T cell receptor beta chains follows, all from one sample in a study of cytomegalovirus exposure and HLA in healthy donors. Method: immunoSEQ multiplex PCR; TCRdb's copy keeps in-frame clones and lacks some. Its listing shows some 39,000 clones. Material: PBMCs. The receptors were gathered from a woman in her twenties or thirties in good health and CMV-seropositive. The CDR3 runs from the conserved cysteine through the conserved F or W. D genes are given only for firm matches. Expanded clones get a size class; other rows say once, few or many, or leave the size out.

CDR3 protein: CASSRRTGSLWGANVLTF
CDR3 DNA: TGTGCCAGCAGCCGTCGGACAGGTTCGCTCTGGGGGGCCAACGTCCTGACTTTC
D gene: TRBD1
clone size: NA
V gene: TRBV7-9
J gene: TRBJ2-6

CDR3 protein: CASTTRDRNTEAFF
CDR3 DNA: TGTGCCAGCACCACGCGGGACAGGAACACTGAAGCTTTCTTT
D gene: TRBD1
clone size: NA
V gene: TRBV5-4
J gene: TRBJ1-1

CDR3 protein: CASTLDRRLNTEAFF
CDR3 DNA: TGTGCCAGCACCTTAGACAGGCGATTGAACACTGAAGCTTTCTTT
D gene: NA
clone size: NA
V gene: TRBV6-5
J gene: TRBJ1-1

CDR3 protein: CASSYRGGSNQPQHF
CDR3 DNA: TGTGCCAGCAGTTACCGGGGTGGGAGCAATCAGCCCCAGCATTTT
D gene: NA
clone size: NA
V gene: TRBV6-6
J gene: TRBJ1-5

CDR3 protein: CASSSLQGESEKLFF
CDR3 DNA: TGTGCCAGCAGCTCTCTCCAGGGGGAGAGTGAAAAACTGTTTTTT
D gene: TRBD1
clone size: NA
V gene: TRBV5-5
J gene: TRBJ1-4

CDR3 protein: CASSSLPSSYNEQFF
CDR3 DNA: TGTGCCAGCAGTTCTCTGCCGAGCTCCTACAATGAGCAGTTCTTC
D gene: NA
clone size: NA
V gene: TRBV28
J gene: TRBJ2-1

CDR3 protein: CASSHPQNRVPPYEQYF
CDR3 DNA: TGCGCCAGCAGCCACCCCCAGAACAGGGTCCCCCCCTACGAGCAGTACTTC
D gene: NA
clone size: NA
V gene: TRBV4-1
J gene: TRBJ2-7

CDR3 protein: CASSQDTGQPQHF
CDR3 DNA: TGTGCCAGCAGCCAAGATACGGGTCAGCCCCAGCATTTT
D gene: NA
clone size: NA
V gene: TRBV4-2
J gene: TRBJ1-5

CDR3 protein: CASSTPTEPYEQYF
CDR3 DNA: TGTGCCAGTAGTACGCCGACAGAGCCCTACGAGCAGTACTTC
D gene: NA
clone size: NA
V gene: TRBV19
J gene: TRBJ2-7

CDR3 protein: CASTQGGRNTEAFF
CDR3 DNA: TGTGCCAGCACCCAAGGCGGCAGGAACACTGAAGCTTTCTTT
D gene: NA
clone size: NA
V gene: TRBV6-5
J gene: TRBJ1-1

CDR3 protein: CSADQTLTYGYTF
CDR3 DNA: TGCAGCGCCGATCAGACTCTAACTTATGGCTACACCTTC
D gene: NA
clone size: NA
V gene: TRBV29-1
J gene: TRBJ1-2

CDR3 protein: CAISELGGEQPQHF
CDR3 DNA: TGTGCCATCAGTGAACTGGGCGGGGAGCAGCCCCAGCATTTT
D gene: NA
clone size: NA
V gene: TRBV10-3
J gene: TRBJ1-5

CDR3 protein: CASSQTFRDRAPYEQYF
CDR3 DNA: TGTGCCAGCAGCCAAACCTTCCGGGACAGGGCCCCCTACGAGCAGTACTTC
D gene: TRBD1
clone size: NA
V gene: TRBV13
J gene: TRBJ2-7

CDR3 protein: CASSLGSRAVSFF
CDR3 DNA: TGTGCCAGCAGCTTAGGGTCCAGGGCCGTGTCTTTCTTT
D gene: NA
clone size: NA
V gene: TRBV7-9
J gene: TRBJ1-1

CDR3 protein: CASSLVTAGGKTGELFF
CDR3 DNA: TGTGCCAGCAGCTTGGTTACAGCGGGGGGCAAGACCGGGGAGCTGTTTTTT
D gene: TRBD2
clone size: NA
V gene: TRBV5-6
J gene: TRBJ2-2

CDR3 protein: CASSTRQAPYEQYF
CDR3 DNA: TGTGCCAGCAGTACCAGACAGGCTCCCTACGAGCAGTACTTC
D gene: NA
clone size: NA
V gene: TRBV6-1
J gene: TRBJ2-7

CDR3 protein: CASNPGGTSTYEQYF
CDR3 DNA: TGTGCCAGCAATCCGGGGGGGACATCAACCTACGAGCAGTACTTC
D gene: TRBD2
clone size: NA
V gene: TRBV5-4
J gene: TRBJ2-7

CDR3 protein: CASTGQANTEAFF
CDR3 DNA: TGTGCCAGTACAGGACAGGCGAACACTGAAGCTTTCTTT
D gene: TRBD1
clone size: NA
V gene: TRBV19
J gene: TRBJ1-1

CDR3 protein: CASSLAGVGGYTF
CDR3 DNA: TGTGCCAGCAGCTTGGCAGGGGTAGGCGGCTACACCTTC
D gene: NA
clone size: NA
V gene: TRBV5-5
J gene: TRBJ1-2

CDR3 protein: CAIPWASGYNEQFF
CDR3 DNA: TGTGCCATCCCCTGGGCTAGCGGTTACAATGAGCAGTTCTTC
D gene: TRBD2
clone size: NA
V gene: TRBV10-3
J gene: TRBJ2-1

CDR3 protein: CASRTSISEQFF
CDR3 DNA: TGTGCCAGCCGGACTAGTATTAGTGAGCAGTTCTTC
D gene: TRBD2
clone size: NA
V gene: TRBV6-5
J gene: TRBJ2-1

CDR3 protein: CASIQGRAGNTIYF
CDR3 DNA: TGTGCCAGTATACAAGGGAGAGCGGGAAACACCATATATTTT
D gene: NA
clone size: NA
V gene: TRBV19
J gene: TRBJ1-3

CDR3 protein: CASSSYGHHSYEQYF
CDR3 DNA: TGTGCCAGCAGCTCGTATGGACACCACTCCTACGAGCAGTACTTC
D gene: NA
clone size: NA
V gene: TRBV7-9
J gene: TRBJ2-7

CDR3 protein: CASSMDRAGETQYF
CDR3 DNA: TGTGCCAGCAGCATGGACAGGGCGGGGGAGACCCAGTACTTC
D gene: TRBD1
clone size: NA
V gene: TRBV11-2
J gene: TRBJ2-5

CDR3 protein: CASSLEYRTTGELFF
CDR3 DNA: TGTGCCAGCAGCTTAGAGTATCGGACCACCGGGGAGCTGTTTTTC
D gene: NA
clone size: NA
V gene: TRBV11-1
J gene: TRBJ2-2

CDR3 protein: CASSPTGKQETQYF
CDR3 DNA: TGTGCCAGCAGCCCGACAGGGAAACAAGAGACCCAGTACTTC
D gene: TRBD1
clone size: NA
V gene: TRBV5-8
J gene: TRBJ2-5

CDR3 protein: CSAPVTGLAFF
CDR3 DNA: TGCAGTGCCCCCGTCACTGGGCTAGCTTTCTTT
D gene: NA
clone size: NA
V gene: TRBV20-1
J gene: TRBJ1-1

CDR3 protein: CASSRGTLGVNEKLFF
CDR3 DNA: TGTGCCAGCAGCCGTGGGACTTTGGGTGTAAATGAAAAACTGTTTTTT
D gene: NA
clone size: NA
V gene: TRBV7-2
J gene: TRBJ1-4

CDR3 protein: CASSAPGGGETQYF
CDR3 DNA: TGTGCCAGCAGCGCGCCGGGGGGCGGAGAGACCCAGTACTTC
D gene: NA
clone size: NA
V gene: TRBV7-9
J gene: TRBJ2-5

CDR3 protein: CASSRGRDTGELFF
CDR3 DNA: TGCGCCAGCAGTCGAGGGCGCGACACCGGGGAGCTGTTTTTT
D gene: NA
clone size: NA
V gene: TRBV5-1
J gene: TRBJ2-2

CDR3 protein: CASSYGTGDTGELFF
CDR3 DNA: TGCGCCAGCAGTTACGGGACAGGGGACACCGGGGAGCTGTTTTTT
D gene: TRBD1
clone size: NA
V gene: TRBV6-5
J gene: TRBJ2-2

CDR3 protein: CSAGLAGGPETQYF
CDR3 DNA: TGCAGCGCGGGACTAGCGGGGGGGCCCGAGACCCAGTACTTC
D gene: TRBD2
clone size: NA
V gene: TRBV29-1
J gene: TRBJ2-5

CDR3 protein: CASSPPPTGGSLSGNTIYF
CDR3 DNA: TGTGCCAGCAGCCCGCCCCCCACAGGGGGCAGCCTGTCTGGAAACACCATATATTTT
D gene: TRBD1
clone size: NA
V gene: TRBV14
J gene: TRBJ1-3

CDR3 protein: CATGGGYEQYF
CDR3 DNA: TGTGCTACCGGCGGGGGGTACGAGCAGTACTTC
D gene: TRBD2
clone size: NA
V gene: TRBV25-1
J gene: TRBJ2-7

CDR3 protein: CASSLGLNSYEQYF
CDR3 DNA: TGCGCCAGCAGCCTGGGGCTTAACAGCTACGAGCAGTACTTC
D gene: NA
clone size: NA
V gene: TRBV5-1
J gene: TRBJ2-7

CDR3 protein: CATSGEQGTTTIYF
CDR3 DNA: TGTGCCACCAGCGGTGAACAGGGGACCACCACCATATATTTT
D gene: TRBD1
clone size: NA
V gene: TRBV15
J gene: TRBJ1-3

CDR3 protein: CASSLGTLNHKDTQYF
CDR3 DNA: TGTGCCAGCAGCTTGGGGACTCTCAACCATAAAGATACGCAGTATTTT
D gene: NA
clone size: NA
V gene: TRBV7-8
J gene: TRBJ2-3

CDR3 protein: CASSFNLAGYEQYF
CDR3 DNA: TGTGCCAGCAGTTTCAACCTGGCTGGCTACGAGCAGTACTTC
D gene: NA
clone size: NA
V gene: TRBV28
J gene: TRBJ2-7

CDR3 protein: CASIRGQAPDTQYF
CDR3 DNA: TGTGCCAGCATAAGGGGACAGGCACCAGATACGCAGTATTTT
D gene: TRBD1
clone size: medium-sized
V gene: TRBV6-1
J gene: TRBJ2-3

CDR3 protein: CAWSTVGANYGYTF
CDR3 DNA: TGTGCCTGGTCTACGGTGGGAGCGAACTATGGCTACACCTTC
D gene: NA
clone size: NA
V gene: TRBV30
J gene: TRBJ1-2

CDR3 protein: CASSQDRGGAEAFF
CDR3 DNA: TGCGCCAGCAGCCAAGATCGTGGAGGGGCTGAAGCTTTCTTT
D gene: NA
clone size: NA
V gene: TRBV4-1
J gene: TRBJ1-1

CDR3 protein: CASSLGQGDEQFF
CDR3 DNA: TGTGCCAGCAGCTTGGGACAGGGCGATGAGCAGTTCTTC
D gene: TRBD1
clone size: NA
V gene: TRBV7-9
J gene: TRBJ2-1

CDR3 protein: CASSPIQGARETQYF
CDR3 DNA: TGTGCCAGCAGTCCAATTCAGGGGGCGAGGGAGACCCAGTACTTC
D gene: TRBD1
clone size: NA
V gene: TRBV4-2
J gene: TRBJ2-5

CDR3 protein: CASKDGQPGKLFF
CDR3 DNA: TGTGCCAGCAAGGATGGCCAGCCGGGAAAACTGTTTTTT
D gene: NA
clone size: NA
V gene: TRBV25-1
J gene: TRBJ1-4

CDR3 protein: CASHAGGYGTSTDTQYF
CDR3 DNA: TGTGCCAGCCACGCAGGGGGCTACGGAACTTCCACAGATACGCAGTATTTT
D gene: TRBD1
clone size: NA
V gene: TRBV5-4
J gene: TRBJ2-3

CDR3 protein: CASSDSRGSPNEQFF
CDR3 DNA: TGTGCCAGCAGTGACTCGAGGGGGTCCCCCAATGAGCAGTTCTTC
D gene: NA
clone size: NA
V gene: TRBV6-4
J gene: TRBJ2-1

CDR3 protein: CSVVGRVTDSGANVLTF
CDR3 DNA: TGCAGCGTTGTTGGCAGGGTAACGGATTCTGGGGCCAACGTCCTGACTTTC
D gene: NA
clone size: NA
V gene: TRBV29-1
J gene: TRBJ2-6

CDR3 protein: CASSQVSYQETQYF
CDR3 DNA: TGCGCCAGCAGCCAAGTCTCCTACCAAGAGACCCAGTACTTC
D gene: NA
clone size: NA
V gene: TRBV4-1
J gene: TRBJ2-5

CDR3 protein: CASSQVAGSNQPQHF
CDR3 DNA: TGCGCCAGCAGCCAAGTTGCGGGAAGCAATCAGCCCCAGCATTTT
D gene: NA
clone size: NA
V gene: TRBV4-1
J gene: TRBJ1-5

CDR3 protein: CASSQSGFETQYF
CDR3 DNA: TGCGCCAGCAGCCAGTCAGGCTTTGAGACCCAGTACTTC
D gene: NA
clone size: NA
V gene: TRBV5-1
J gene: TRBJ2-5

CDR3 protein: CASSDRIVQETQYF
CDR3 DNA: TGTGCCAGCAGTGACAGGATCGTCCAAGAGACCCAGTACTTC
D gene: NA
clone size: NA
V gene: TRBV2
J gene: TRBJ2-5

CDR3 protein: CASSLVPGGGLDF
CDR3 DNA: TGTGCCAGCAGCTTAGTGCCAGGCGGGGGATTGGACTTC
D gene: NA
clone size: NA
V gene: TRBV11-2
J gene: TRBJ1-2

CDR3 protein: CASSDVDRVLEKLFF
CDR3 DNA: TGTGCCAGCAGTGATGTCGACAGAGTGTTGGAAAAACTGTTTTTT
D gene: NA
clone size: NA
V gene: TRBV2
J gene: TRBJ1-4

CDR3 protein: CASSRTSYNEQFF
CDR3 DNA: TGTGCCAGCTCGCGGACTAGCTACAATGAGCAGTTCTTC
D gene: TRBD2
clone size: NA
V gene: TRBV5-6
J gene: TRBJ2-1

CDR3 protein: CASSYPRKPGTGELFF
CDR3 DNA: TGTGCCAGCAGTTATCCAAGGAAACCGGGCACCGGGGAGCTGTTTTTT
D gene: NA
clone size: NA
V gene: TRBV6-5
J gene: TRBJ2-2

CDR3 protein: CASSARVNTEAFF
CDR3 DNA: TGTGCCAGCAGTGCACGCGTGAACACTGAAGCTTTCTTT
D gene: NA
clone size: NA
V gene: TRBV2
J gene: TRBJ1-1